These 4 T cell receptor beta chains originate from one sample sequenced in a study of OX40 agonist ivuxolimab in advanced cancers. TCRdb's copy holds only in-frame clones and misses some; the assay was immunoSEQ multiplex PCR. Of about 75,000 clones in the sample, about 88% were seen once. The sequenced sample was CD4+ or CD8+ T cells sorted from blood, obtained in a trial of the OX40 agonist ivuxolimab. The receptors were sampled from an adult with an advanced solid tumor such as melanoma, head and neck, liver or kidney cancer.

The rearrangement links TRBV7-2 to TRBJ1-3; no firm D call. Germline CDR1 is SGHTA and CDR2 is FQGNSA. V was trimmed by 0 bases and J by 1 base, leaving 10 bases between them. CDR3 length: 16 residues. The CDR3 spells CASSLASRISGNTIYF. CDR3 sequence (DNA): TGTGCCAGCAGCTTAGCGTCCAGAATTTCTGGAAACACCATATATTTT.

The chain's CDR3 is CASSTRTGVDTQYF. CDR3 DNA: TGTGCCAGCTCCACACGGACAGGGGTAGATACGCAGTATTTT. The genes are TRBV11-2 and TRBJ2-3; 9 nucleotides align to TRBD1. CDR1 is SGHAT, CDR2 FQNNGV, per germline. The CDR3 is 14 residues long. Unmatched junction bases numbered 8, after V lost 8 bases and J lost 5 bases.

This chain joins TRBV7-8 and TRBJ2-1; 9 bases agree with TRBD2. V shed 5 bases and J 2 bases; nucleotides not matched to a gene: 4. Germline V gene sequence: CDR1 SGHVS, CDR2 FQNEAQ. The CDR3 loop spans 15 amino acids. For the CDR3, the DNA is TGTGCCAGCAGCACACGACTAGCGGCCTACAATGAGCAGTTCTTC. Translation gives CASSTRLAAYNEQFF.

As regards this clone: Distinct nucleotide sequences in the sample also encode this CDR3. Here the CDR3 DNA reads TGTGCCAGCAGCCCAGGAGGGACAGGGACTTACGAGCAGTACTTC. Protein product: CASSPGGTGTYEQYF. This chain uses TRBV7-3 with TRBJ2-7, with TRBD1 identical over 9 bases. The CDR3 loop spans 15 amino acids. After removal of 5 bases from V and 4 bases from J, the junction contained 9 bases not matched to a gene. Germline V gene lookup returns CDR1 SGHTA and CDR2 FQGTGA. The whole variable domain, remainder taken from reference TRBV7-3 and TRBJ2-7, is GAGVSQTPSNKVTEKGKYVELRCDPISGHTALYWYRQSLGQGPEFLIYFQGTGAADDSGLPNDRFFAVRPEGSVSTLKIQRTERGDSAVYLCASSPGGTGTYEQYFGPGTRLTVT.